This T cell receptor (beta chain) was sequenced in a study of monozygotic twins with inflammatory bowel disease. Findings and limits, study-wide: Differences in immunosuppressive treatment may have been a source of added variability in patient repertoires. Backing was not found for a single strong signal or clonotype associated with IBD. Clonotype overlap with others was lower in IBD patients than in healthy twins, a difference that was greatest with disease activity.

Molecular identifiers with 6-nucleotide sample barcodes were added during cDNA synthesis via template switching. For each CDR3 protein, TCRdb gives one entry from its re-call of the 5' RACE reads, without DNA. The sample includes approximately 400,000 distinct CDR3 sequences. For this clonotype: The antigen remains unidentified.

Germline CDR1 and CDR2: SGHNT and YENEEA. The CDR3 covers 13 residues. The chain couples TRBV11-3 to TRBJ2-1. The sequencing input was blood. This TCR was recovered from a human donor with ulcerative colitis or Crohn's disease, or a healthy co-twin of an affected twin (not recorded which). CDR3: CASSFVSSTEQFF.